The 11 T cell receptor beta chains in this list originate from one sample, sequenced in a study of shared clonotypes between healthy human individuals. Only in-frame clones appear in the TCRdb table, and some are missing; sequencing was by immunoSEQ multiplex PCR. In the table there are some 2 million clones, roughly 95% of which are singletons. Sequencing input: naive CD4+ T cells sorted from blood. The subset denotes: CD45RA+ positively selected. These receptors all come from a man between 18 and 35 years old in good health.

CDR3 coding DNA: TGCGCCAGCAGCTTACGTACAGGAGTCACTAATGAAAAACTGTTTTTT. Amino acid sequence: CASSLRTGVTNEKLFF. This chain uses TRBV5-1 with TRBJ1-4; a weak D match, TRBD1 (5 bases). V was pared by 2 bases and J by 2 bases, with 13 bases between. The CDR3 runs to 16 residues. Germline V gene sequence: CDR1 SGHRS, CDR2 YFSETQ.

This chain links TRBV5-1 with TRBJ1-2; a possible D gene is TRBD1 (5 bases). V was shortened by 0 bases and J by 3 bases, with 12 bases between the two germline ends. Germline V gives CDR1 SGHRS, CDR2 YFSETQ. This CDR3 is 15 amino acids long. CDR3 loop: CASSLGPSGDYGYTF. Here the CDR3 DNA reads TGCGCCAGCAGCTTGGGCCCGTCGGGGGACTATGGCTACACCTTC. The whole variable domain, filled in from reference TRBV5-1 and TRBJ1-2, reads KAGVTQTPRYLIKTRGQQVTLSCSPISGHRSVSWYQQTPGQGLQFLFEYFSETQRNKGNFPGRFSGRQFSNSRSEMNVSTLELGDSALYLCASSLGPSGDYGYTFGSGTRLTVV.

V is TRBV7-9 and J is TRBJ2-5; D gene unclear. The tail of the sequence fits TRBJ2-7 better, so the J call may be wrong. CDR3 length: 11 residues. Germline CDR1 SEHNR, CDR2 FQNEAQ (reference sequence). The CDR3 protein is CASSLGREQYF. CDR3 DNA sequence: TGTGCCAGCAGCTTAGGTCGCGAGCAGTACTTC.

CDR3 region: CASRKMGSGNTIYF. The CDR3 DNA reads TGTGCCAGCAGAAAAATGGGCTCTGGAAACACCATATATTTT. This chain uses TRBV13 with TRBJ1-3, with D hard to call. Germline V gene sequence: CDR1 PRHDT, CDR2 FYEKMQ (reference sequence). This CDR3 has 14 residues. V was trimmed by 6 bases and J by 0 bases, leaving 9 bases between them.

This sequence joins TRBV6-1 and TRBJ1-2, with D tentatively TRBD1 (5 bases). The CDR3 sequence is 17 residues long. Trimming stripped 2 bases from V and 6 bases from J, with 22 bases between. Germline-derived CDR1 and CDR2 are MNHNS and SASEGT. The CDR3 coding sequence is TGTGCCAGCAGTGAACGTTGGTGGTCAGGGAAGGAAAATGGCTACACCTTC. Residues: CASSERWWSGKENGYTF.

V usage is TRBV4-1 and J usage is TRBJ2-3; 10 positions agree with TRBD1. V dropped 4 bases and J dropped 0; count of bases not matched to a gene: 7. The CDR3 consists of 17 residues. CDR1 is MGHRA, CDR2 YSYEKL, per germline. The CDR3 is CASSLLPGQGSTDTQYF. The CDR3 DNA sequence: TGCGCCAGCAGCCTGTTGCCGGGACAGGGGAGCACAGATACGCAGTATTTT.

The genes are TRBV6-1 and TRBJ1-1, with TRBD1 matching over 9 bases. J lost 0 bases, V lost 4 bases, and 6 bases had no gene match. The CDR3 contains 16 residues. Germline V gene data show CDR1 as MNHNS and CDR2 as SASEGT. The CDR3: CASSGGTGIMNTEAFF. The CDR3 DNA sequence: TGTGCCAGCAGTGGGGGGACAGGGATCATGAACACTGAAGCTTTCTTT.

The V and J genes are TRBV14 and TRBJ2-5, with 15 bases that match TRBD2. This CDR3 spans 19 amino acids. The V gene end was trimmed by 5 bases and the J gene end by 4 bases; junction bases not matched to a gene: 14. Germline-derived CDR1 and CDR2 are SGHDN and FVKESK. The CDR3 DNA follows: TGTGCCAGCAGCTCTCCAGGACTAGCGGGAGGGTTTAGAAGAGAGACCCAGTACTTC. Protein product: CASSSPGLAGGFRRETQYF.

The table lists this clone with a few counts. This rearrangement joins TRBV5-8 to TRBJ1-2; maybe TRBD1 (6 bases). CDR3 length: 16 residues. Deletions cut 10 bases from V and 7 bases from J, with 29 bases between. Germline CDR1 SGHTS, CDR2 YDEGEE. The chain's CDR3 is CAGSGGGADAVFGYTF. In DNA form, the CDR3 reads TGTGCCGGCTCAGGAGGGGGGGCGGACGCGGTATTTGGCTACACCTTC. Using reference TRBV5-8 and TRBJ1-2 for the parts outside the CDR3, the full variable domain is EAGVTQSPTHLIKTRGQQATLRCSPISGHTSVYWYQQALGLGLQFLLWYDEGEERNRGNFPPRFSGRQFPNYSSELNVNALELEDSALYLCAGSGGGADAVFGYTFGSGTRLTVV.

The V call is TRBV5-4, the J call TRBJ2-2; D is unclear. The germline V and J ends were trimmed by 5 bases and 2 bases, with 7 bases remaining between them. Germline CDR1 reads SGHNT; CDR2 reads YYREEE (reference sequence). The length of the CDR3 is 13 residues. The CDR3 nucleotides read TGTGCCAGCAGAGACCTAAACACCGGGGAGCTGTTTTTT. This translates into CASRDLNTGELFF.

The rearrangement links TRBV2 to TRBJ2-1; 13 nucleotides match TRBD2. Germline V gene sequence: CDR1 SNHLY, CDR2 FYNNEI. V shed 6 bases, J shed 6 bases, and the junction held 8 bases outside the gene matches. The CDR3 is made up of 16 amino acids. For the CDR3, the DNA is TGTGCCAGCAGCAAAACTAGCGGGGGGGCGATCAATGAGCAGTTCTTC. Translating gives CASSKTSGGAINEQFF.